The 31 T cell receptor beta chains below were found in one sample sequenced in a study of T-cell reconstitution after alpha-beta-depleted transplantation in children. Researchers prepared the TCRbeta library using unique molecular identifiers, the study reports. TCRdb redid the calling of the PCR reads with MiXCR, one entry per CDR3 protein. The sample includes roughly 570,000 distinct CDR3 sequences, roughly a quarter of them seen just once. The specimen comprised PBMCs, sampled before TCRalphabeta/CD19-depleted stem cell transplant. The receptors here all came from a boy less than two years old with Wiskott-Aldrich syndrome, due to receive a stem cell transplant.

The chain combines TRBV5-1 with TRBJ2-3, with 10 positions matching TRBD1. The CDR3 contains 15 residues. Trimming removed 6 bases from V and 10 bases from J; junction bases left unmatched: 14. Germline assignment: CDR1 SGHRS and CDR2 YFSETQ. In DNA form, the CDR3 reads TGCGCCAGCAAGGTTGCGGGACAGGGGTTCACGGCGCAGTATTTT. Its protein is CASKVAGQGFTAQYF. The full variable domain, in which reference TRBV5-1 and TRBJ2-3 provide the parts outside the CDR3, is KAGVTQTPRYLIKTRGQQVTLSCSPISGHRSVSWYQQTPGQGLQFLFEYFSETQRNKGNFPGRFSGRQFSNSRSEMNVSTLELGDSALYLCASKVAGQGFTAQYFGPGTRLTVL.

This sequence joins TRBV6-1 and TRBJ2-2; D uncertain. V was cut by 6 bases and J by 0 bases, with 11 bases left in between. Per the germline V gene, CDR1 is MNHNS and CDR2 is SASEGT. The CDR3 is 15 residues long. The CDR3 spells CASSFDGANTGELFF. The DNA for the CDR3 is TGTGCCAGCAGCTTCGACGGCGCGAACACCGGGGAGCTGTTTTTT.

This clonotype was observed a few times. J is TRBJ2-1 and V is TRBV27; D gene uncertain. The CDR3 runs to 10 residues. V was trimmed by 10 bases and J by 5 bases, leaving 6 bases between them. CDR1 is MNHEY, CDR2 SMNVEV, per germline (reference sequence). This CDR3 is CATLNNEQFF. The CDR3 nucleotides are TGTGCCACCCTGAACAATGAGCAGTTCTTC.

The CDR3 sequence is CAIRGSSDEQFF. The CDR3 region has the DNA TGTGCCATCCGCGGGTCTAGCGACGAGCAGTTCTTC. The V and J genes are TRBV10-3 and TRBJ2-1; a weak D match, TRBD2 (6 bases). This CDR3 has 12 residues. V gave up 8 bases and J gave up 10 bases, with 15 bases separating them. Germline V gene sequence: CDR1 ENHRY, CDR2 SYGVKD.

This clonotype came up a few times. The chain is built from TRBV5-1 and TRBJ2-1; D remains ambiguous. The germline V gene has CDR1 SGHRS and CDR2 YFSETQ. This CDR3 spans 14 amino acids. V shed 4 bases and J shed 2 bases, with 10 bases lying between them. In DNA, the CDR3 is TGCGCCAGCAGCCCGATAGATCCCTACAATGAGCAGTTCTTC. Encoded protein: CASSPIDPYNEQFF.

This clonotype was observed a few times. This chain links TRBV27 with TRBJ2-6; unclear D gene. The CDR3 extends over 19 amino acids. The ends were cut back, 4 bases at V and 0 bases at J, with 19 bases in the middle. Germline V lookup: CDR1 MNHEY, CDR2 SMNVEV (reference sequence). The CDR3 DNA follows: TGTGCCAGCAGTTATAGTAGAAACGTTCCCAGCTCTGGGGCCAACGTCCTGACTTTC. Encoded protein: CASSYSRNVPSSGANVLTF.

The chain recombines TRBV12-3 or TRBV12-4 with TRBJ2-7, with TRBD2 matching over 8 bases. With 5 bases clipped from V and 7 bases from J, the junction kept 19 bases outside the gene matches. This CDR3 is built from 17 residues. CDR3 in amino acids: CASSTQGRGAGVGEQYF. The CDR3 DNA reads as TGTGCCAGCAGTACCCAGGGCCGCGGAGCGGGAGTAGGGGAGCAGTACTTC.

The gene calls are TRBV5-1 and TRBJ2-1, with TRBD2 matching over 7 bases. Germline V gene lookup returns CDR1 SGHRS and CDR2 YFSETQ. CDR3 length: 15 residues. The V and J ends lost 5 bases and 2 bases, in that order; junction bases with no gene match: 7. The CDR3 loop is CASSFERGAYNEQFF. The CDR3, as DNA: TGCGCCAGCAGTTTTGAGCGGGGTGCCTACAATGAGCAGTTCTTC. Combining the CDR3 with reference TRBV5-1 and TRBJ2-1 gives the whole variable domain KAGVTQTPRYLIKTRGQQVTLSCSPISGHRSVSWYQQTPGQGLQFLFEYFSETQRNKGNFPGRFSGRQFSNSRSEMNVSTLELGDSALYLCASSFERGAYNEQFFGPGTRLTVL.

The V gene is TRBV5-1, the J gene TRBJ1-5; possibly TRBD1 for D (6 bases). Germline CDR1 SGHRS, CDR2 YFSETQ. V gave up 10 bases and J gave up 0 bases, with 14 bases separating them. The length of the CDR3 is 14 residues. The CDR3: CAPKGVNSNQPQHF. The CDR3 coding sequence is TGCGCCCCCAAGGGGGTAAATAGCAATCAGCCCCAGCATTTT.

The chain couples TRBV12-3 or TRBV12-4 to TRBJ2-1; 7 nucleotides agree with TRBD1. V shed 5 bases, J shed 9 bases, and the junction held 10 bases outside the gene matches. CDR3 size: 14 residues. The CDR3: CASSPGQALGEQFF. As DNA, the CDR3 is TGTGCCAGCAGTCCCGGACAGGCCCTAGGTGAGCAGTTCTTC.

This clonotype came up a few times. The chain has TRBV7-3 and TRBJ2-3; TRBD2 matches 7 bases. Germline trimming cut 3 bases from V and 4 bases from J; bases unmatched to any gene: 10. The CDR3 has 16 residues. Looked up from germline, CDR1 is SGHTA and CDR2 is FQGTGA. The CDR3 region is CASSFEGGPFADTQYF. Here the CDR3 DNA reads TGTGCCAGCAGCTTTGAGGGAGGGCCGTTTGCAGATACGCAGTATTTT. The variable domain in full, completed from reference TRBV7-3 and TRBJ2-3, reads GAGVSQTPSNKVTEKGKYVELRCDPISGHTALYWYRQSLGQGPEFLIYFQGTGAADDSGLPNDRFFAVRPEGSVSTLKIQRTERGDSAVYLCASSFEGGPFADTQYFGPGTRLTVL.

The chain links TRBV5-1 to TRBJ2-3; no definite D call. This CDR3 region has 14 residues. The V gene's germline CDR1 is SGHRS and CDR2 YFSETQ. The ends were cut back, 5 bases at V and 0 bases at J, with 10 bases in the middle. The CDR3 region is CASRASTSTDTQYF. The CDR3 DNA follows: TGCGCCAGCAGAGCCAGCACTAGCACAGATACGCAGTATTTT.

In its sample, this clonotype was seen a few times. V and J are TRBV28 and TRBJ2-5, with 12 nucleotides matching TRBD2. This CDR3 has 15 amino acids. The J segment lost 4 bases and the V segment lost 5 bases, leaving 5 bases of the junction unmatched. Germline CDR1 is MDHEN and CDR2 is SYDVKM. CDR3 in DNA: TGTGCCAGCAGTCCCCCGGGACTAGCGGGAGAGACCCAGTACTTC. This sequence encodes CASSPPGLAGETQYF.

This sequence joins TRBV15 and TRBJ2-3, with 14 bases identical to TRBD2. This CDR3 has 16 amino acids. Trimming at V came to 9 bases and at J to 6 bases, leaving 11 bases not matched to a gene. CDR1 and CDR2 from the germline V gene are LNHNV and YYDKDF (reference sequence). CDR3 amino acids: CATKRTTSGRADTQYF. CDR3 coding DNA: TGTGCCACTAAACGGACGACTAGCGGGAGGGCCGATACGCAGTATTTT. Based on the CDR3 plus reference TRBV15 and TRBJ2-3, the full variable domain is DAMVIQNPRYQVTQFGKPVTLSCSQTLNHNVMYWYQQKSSQAPKLLFHYYDKDFNNEADTPDNFQSRRPNTSFCFLDIRSPGLGDTAMYLCATKRTTSGRADTQYFGPGTRLTVL.

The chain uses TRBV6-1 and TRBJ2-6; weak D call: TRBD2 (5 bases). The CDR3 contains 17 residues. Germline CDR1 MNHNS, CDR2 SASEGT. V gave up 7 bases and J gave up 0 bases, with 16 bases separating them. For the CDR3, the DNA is TGTGCCAGCACCCAACGCGCCGGGAACTCTGGGGCCAACGTCCTGACTTTC. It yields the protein CASTQRAGNSGANVLTF.

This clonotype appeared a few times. Here the CDR3 reads CASSYSGGQGEAFF. The CDR3 nucleotides read TGTGCCAGCAGTTACTCGGGGGGACAGGGTGAAGCTTTCTTT. The rearrangement uses TRBV6-5 and TRBJ1-1; TRBD1 matches at 9 bases. V lost 0 bases to trimming and J lost 7 bases; unmatched junction nucleotides: 3. The CDR3 spans 14 residues. Germline CDR1 reads MNHEY; CDR2 reads SVGAGI.

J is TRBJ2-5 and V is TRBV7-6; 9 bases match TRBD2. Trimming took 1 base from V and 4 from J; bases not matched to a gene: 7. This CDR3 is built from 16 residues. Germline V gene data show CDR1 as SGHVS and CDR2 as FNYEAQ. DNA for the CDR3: TGTGCCAGCAGCTTAGGGGCCGTTAGCGGGGGAGAGACCCAGTACTTC. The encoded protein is CASSLGAVSGGETQYF.

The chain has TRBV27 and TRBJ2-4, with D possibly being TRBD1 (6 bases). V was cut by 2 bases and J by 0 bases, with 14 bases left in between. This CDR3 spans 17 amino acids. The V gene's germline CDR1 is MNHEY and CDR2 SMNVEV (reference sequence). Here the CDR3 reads CASSLRGGPIAKNIQYF. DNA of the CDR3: TGTGCCAGCAGTTTAAGAGGGGGACCGATAGCCAAAAACATTCAGTACTTC.

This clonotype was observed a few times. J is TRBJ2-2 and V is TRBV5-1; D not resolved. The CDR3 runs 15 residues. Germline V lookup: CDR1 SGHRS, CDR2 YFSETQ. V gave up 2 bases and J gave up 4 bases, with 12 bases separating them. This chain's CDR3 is CASSFLGHTTGELFF. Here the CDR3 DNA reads TGCGCCAGCAGCTTCTTAGGCCATACCACCGGGGAGCTGTTTTTT.

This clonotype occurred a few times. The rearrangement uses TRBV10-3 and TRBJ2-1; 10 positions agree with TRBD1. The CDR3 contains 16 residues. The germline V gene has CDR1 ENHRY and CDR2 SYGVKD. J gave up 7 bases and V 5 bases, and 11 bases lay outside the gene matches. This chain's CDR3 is CAISQPGQGRGNEQFF. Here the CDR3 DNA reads TGTGCCATCAGTCAACCGGGACAGGGGAGGGGTAATGAGCAGTTCTTC.

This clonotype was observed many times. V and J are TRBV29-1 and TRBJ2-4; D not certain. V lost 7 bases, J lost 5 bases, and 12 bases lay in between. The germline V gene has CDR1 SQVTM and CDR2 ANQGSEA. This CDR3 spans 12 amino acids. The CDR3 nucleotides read TGCAGCGCTGGCCCGATGGAAAACATTCAGTACTTC. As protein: CSAGPMENIQYF.

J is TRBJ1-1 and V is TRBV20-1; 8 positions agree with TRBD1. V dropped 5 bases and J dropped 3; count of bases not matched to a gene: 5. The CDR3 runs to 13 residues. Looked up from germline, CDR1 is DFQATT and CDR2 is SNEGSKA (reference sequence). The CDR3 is CSAARGQDTEAFF. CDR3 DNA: TGCAGTGCTGCCAGGGGGCAGGACACTGAAGCTTTCTTT.

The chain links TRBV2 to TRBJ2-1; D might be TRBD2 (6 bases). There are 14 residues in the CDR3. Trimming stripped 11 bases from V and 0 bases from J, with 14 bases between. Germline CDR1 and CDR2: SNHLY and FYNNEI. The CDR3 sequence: CASGVGSSYNEQFF. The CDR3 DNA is TGTGCCTCTGGGGTCGGGAGCTCCTACAATGAGCAGTTCTTC.

CDR3 in DNA: TGCAGTGCAATTGGGACTAGCGGGAGTACAAGGAATGAGCAGTTCTTC. Encoded protein: CSAIGTSGSTRNEQFF. The genes are TRBV20-1 and TRBJ2-1, with 14 positions matching TRBD2. Germline CDR1 reads DFQATT; CDR2 reads SNEGSKA (reference sequence). After removal of 6 bases from V and 7 bases from J, the junction contained 11 bases not matched to a gene. The CDR3 is made up of 16 amino acids.

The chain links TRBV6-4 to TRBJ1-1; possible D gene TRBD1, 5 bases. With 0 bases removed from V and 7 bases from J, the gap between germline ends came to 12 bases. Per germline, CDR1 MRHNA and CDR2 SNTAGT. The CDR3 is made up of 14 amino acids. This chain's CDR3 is CASSDSRTPDEAFF. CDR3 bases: TGTGCCAGCAGTGACTCGAGGACACCTGATGAAGCTTTCTTT.

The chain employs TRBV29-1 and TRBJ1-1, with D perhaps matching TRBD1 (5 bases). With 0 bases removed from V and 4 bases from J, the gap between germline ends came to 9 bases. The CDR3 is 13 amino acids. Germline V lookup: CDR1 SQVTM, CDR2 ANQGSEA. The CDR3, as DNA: TGCAGCGTTGAAGATTTTGGGGGCACTGAAGCTTTCTTT. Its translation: CSVEDFGGTEAFF. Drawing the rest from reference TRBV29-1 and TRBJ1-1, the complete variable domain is SAVISQKPSRDICQRGTSLTIQCQVDSQVTMMFWYRQQPGQSLTLIATANQGSEATYESGFVIDKFPISRPNLTFSTLTVSNMSPEDSSIYLCSVEDFGGTEAFFGQGTRLTVV.

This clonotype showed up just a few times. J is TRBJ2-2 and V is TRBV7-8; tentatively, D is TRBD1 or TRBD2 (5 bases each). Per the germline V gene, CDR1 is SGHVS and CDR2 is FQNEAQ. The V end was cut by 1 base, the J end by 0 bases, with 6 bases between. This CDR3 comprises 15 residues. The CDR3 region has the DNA TGTGCCAGCAGCTTAGTGGGACCGAACACCGGGGAGCTGTTTTTT. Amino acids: CASSLVGPNTGELFF. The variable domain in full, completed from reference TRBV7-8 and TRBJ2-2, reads GAGVSQSPRYKVAKRGQDVALRCDPISGHVSLFWYQQALGQGPEFLTYFQNEAQLDKSGLPSDRFFAERPEGSVSTLKIQRTQQEDSAVYLCASSLVGPNTGELFFGEGSRLTVL.

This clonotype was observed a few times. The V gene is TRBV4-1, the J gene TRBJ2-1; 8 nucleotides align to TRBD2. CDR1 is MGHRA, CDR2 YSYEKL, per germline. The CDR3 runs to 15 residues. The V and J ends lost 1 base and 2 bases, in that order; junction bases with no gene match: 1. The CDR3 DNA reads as TGCGCCAGCAGCCAAGGAGCGGGAGCCTACAATGAGCAGTTCTTC. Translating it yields CASSQGAGAYNEQFF.

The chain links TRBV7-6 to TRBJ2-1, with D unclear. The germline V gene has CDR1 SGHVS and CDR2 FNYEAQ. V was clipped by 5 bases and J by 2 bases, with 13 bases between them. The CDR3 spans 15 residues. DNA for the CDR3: TGTGCCAGCAGCCGTCTAGATTCGACCTACAATGAGCAGTTCTTC. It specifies CASSRLDSTYNEQFF.

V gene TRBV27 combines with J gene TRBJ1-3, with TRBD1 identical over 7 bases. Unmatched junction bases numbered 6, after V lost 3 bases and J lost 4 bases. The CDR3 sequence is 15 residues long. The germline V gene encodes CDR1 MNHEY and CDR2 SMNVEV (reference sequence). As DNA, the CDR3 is TGTGCCAGCAGTTTTCGCAGGGGGGACGGAAACACCATATATTTT. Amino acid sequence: CASSFRRGDGNTIYF.

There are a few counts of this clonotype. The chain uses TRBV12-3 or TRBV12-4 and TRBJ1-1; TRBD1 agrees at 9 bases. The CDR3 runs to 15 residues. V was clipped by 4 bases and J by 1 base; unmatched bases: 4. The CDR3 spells CASSSTGGENTEAFF. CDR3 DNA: TGTGCCAGCAGTTCCACAGGGGGCGAGAACACTGAAGCTTTCTTT.